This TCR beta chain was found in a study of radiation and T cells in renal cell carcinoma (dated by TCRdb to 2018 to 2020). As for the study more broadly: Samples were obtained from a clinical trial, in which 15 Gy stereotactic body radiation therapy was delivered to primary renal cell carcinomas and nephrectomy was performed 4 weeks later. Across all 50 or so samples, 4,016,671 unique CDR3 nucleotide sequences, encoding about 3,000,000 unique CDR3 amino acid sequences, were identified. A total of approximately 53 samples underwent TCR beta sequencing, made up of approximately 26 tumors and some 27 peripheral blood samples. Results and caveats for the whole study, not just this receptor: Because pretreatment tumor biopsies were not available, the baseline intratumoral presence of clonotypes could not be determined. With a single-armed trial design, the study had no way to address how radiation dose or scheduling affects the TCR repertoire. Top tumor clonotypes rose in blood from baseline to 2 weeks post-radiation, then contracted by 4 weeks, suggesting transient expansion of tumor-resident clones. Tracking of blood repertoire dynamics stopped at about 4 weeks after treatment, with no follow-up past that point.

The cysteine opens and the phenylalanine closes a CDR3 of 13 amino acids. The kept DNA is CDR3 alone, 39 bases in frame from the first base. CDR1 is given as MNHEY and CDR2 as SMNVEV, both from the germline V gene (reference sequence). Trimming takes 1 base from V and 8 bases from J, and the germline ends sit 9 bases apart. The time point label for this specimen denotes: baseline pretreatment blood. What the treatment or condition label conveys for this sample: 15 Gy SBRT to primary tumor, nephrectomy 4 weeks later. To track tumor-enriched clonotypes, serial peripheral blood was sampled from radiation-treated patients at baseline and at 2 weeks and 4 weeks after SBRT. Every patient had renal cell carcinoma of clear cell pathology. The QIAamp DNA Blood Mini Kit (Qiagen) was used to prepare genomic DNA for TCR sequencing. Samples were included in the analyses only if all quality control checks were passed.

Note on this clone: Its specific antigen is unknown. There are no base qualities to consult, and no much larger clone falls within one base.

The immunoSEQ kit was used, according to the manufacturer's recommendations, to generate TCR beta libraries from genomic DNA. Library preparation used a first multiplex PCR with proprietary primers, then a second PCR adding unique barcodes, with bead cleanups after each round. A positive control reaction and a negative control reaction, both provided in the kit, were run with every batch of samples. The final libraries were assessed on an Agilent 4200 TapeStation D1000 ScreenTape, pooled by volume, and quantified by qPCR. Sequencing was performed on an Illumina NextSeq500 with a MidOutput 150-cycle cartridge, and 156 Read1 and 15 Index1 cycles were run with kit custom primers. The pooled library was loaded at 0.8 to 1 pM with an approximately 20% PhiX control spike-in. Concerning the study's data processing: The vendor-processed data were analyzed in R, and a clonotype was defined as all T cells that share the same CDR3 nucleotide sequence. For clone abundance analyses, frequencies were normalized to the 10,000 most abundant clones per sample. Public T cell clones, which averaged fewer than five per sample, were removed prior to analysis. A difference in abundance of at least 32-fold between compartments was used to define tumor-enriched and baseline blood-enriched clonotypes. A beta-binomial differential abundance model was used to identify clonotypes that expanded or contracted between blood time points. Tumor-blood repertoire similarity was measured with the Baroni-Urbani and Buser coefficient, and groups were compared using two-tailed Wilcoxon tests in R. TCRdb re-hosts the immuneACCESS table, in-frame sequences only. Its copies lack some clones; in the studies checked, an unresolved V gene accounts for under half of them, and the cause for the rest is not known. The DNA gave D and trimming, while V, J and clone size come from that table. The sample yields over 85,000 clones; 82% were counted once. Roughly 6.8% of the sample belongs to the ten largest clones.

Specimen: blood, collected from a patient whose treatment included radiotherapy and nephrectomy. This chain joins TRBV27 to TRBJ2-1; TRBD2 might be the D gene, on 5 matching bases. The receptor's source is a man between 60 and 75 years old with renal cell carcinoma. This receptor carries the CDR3 CASSLWTHDEQFF. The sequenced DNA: TGTGCCAGCAGTTTATGGACTCACGATGAGCAGTTCTTC.